A single sample is the source of the 18 T cell receptor beta chains below, sequenced in a study of OX40 agonist ivuxolimab in advanced cancers. The data were produced by immunoSEQ multiplex PCR, yet TCRdb's version contains in-frame clones alone and is incomplete. The sample has roughly 76,000 clones; roughly 87% are singletons. The sample in question was CD4+ or CD8+ T cells sorted from blood, obtained in a trial of the OX40 agonist ivuxolimab. The receptors come from an adult with an advanced solid tumor such as melanoma, head and neck, liver or kidney cancer.

The genes are TRBV6-6 and TRBJ2-4; the D gene is possibly TRBD2 (5 bases). The V gene lost 0 bases and the J gene lost 0 bases, with 9 bases spanning the gap. The V gene's germline CDR1 is MNHNY and CDR2 SVGAGI (reference sequence). CDR3 length equals 16 residues. The CDR3 bases are TGTGCCAGCAGTTACTCGGGAGCTGTAGCCAAAAACATTCAGTACTTC. This sequence encodes CASSYSGAVAKNIQYF.

The chain couples TRBV10-3 to TRBJ2-3, with 8 bases fitting TRBD1. Trimming took 6 bases from V and 4 from J; bases not matched to a gene: 6. Per the germline V gene, CDR1 is ENHRY and CDR2 is SYGVKD. The CDR3 is 14 amino acids. DNA of the CDR3: TGTGCCATCAGCGCGACAGGGGAGGCAGATACGCAGTATTTT. Translation: CAISATGEADTQYF.

The chain couples TRBV12-5 to TRBJ2-3; D uncertain. V lost 2 bases and J 4 bases, leaving 4 bases between the germline ends. Per germline, CDR1 LGHNT and CDR2 FRNRAP. The CDR3 consists of 12 residues. The CDR3 sequence is CASGLNSDTQYF. The CDR3 DNA follows: TGTGCTAGTGGTTTGAATTCAGATACGCAGTATTTT.

The rearrangement links TRBV30 to TRBJ2-4, with 14 bases lining up with TRBD2. Trimming removed 7 bases from V and 4 bases from J; junction bases left unmatched: 6. CDR3 length: 15 amino acids. Germline values: CDR1 GTSNPN, CDR2 SVGIG (reference sequence). The CDR3 loop is CASKGLAGGKNIQYF. CDR3 DNA sequence: TGTGCCTCCAAAGGACTAGCGGGAGGTAAAAACATTCAGTACTTC.

J is TRBJ2-1 and V is TRBV7-3, with TRBD2 as a possible D gene (5 bases). The germline V and J ends were trimmed by 5 bases and 9 bases, with 14 bases remaining between them. Germline assignment: CDR1 SGHTA and CDR2 FQGTGA. The CDR3 has 13 amino acids. The CDR3 loop is CASSGSRGGEQFF. CDR3 sequence (DNA): TGTGCCAGCAGCGGAAGTCGGGGTGGTGAGCAGTTCTTC.

The chain is built from TRBV4-3 and TRBJ1-2, with 7 positions matching TRBD1. Per germline, CDR1 LGHNA and CDR2 YSLEER. The CDR3 sequence is 15 residues long. Trimming took 0 bases from V and 6 from J; bases not matched to a gene: 7. In DNA form, the CDR3 reads TGCGCCAGCAGCCAAGATCTACAGGGGCGCGATGGCTACACCTTC. This translates into CASSQDLQGRDGYTF.

This clone has a handful of counts. At one boundary the junction diverges from the germline segment, which might be a read error. The V call is TRBV28, the J call TRBJ1-1; 9 bases map to TRBD1. The CDR3 totals 13 residues. Germline CDR1 reads MDHEN; CDR2 reads SYDVKM. CDR3 residues: CASRTRTGEALMF. CDR3 nucleotides: TGTGCCAGCAGGACCCGGACAGGGGAAGCCTTGATGTTT.

This clone was found a few times. Other DNA sequences of this sample code for an identical CDR3. The chain carries TRBV5-1 and TRBJ2-5; D not certain. The germline V and J ends were trimmed by 3 bases and 1 base, with 1 base remaining between them. CDR1 SGHRS and CDR2 YFSETQ come from the germline V gene. This CDR3 region has 11 residues. The CDR3 loop reads CASSSQETQYF. DNA for the CDR3: TGCGCCAGCAGCTCCCAAGAGACCCAGTACTTC.

The J gene is TRBJ2-7, the V gene TRBV18, with TRBD2 identical over 10 bases. Germline lookup yields CDR1 KGHSH and CDR2 LQKENI. The V segment lost 1 base and the J segment 11 bases; nucleotides outside the gene matches: 8. The CDR3 spans 14 residues. CDR3 nucleotide sequence: TGTGCCAGCTCACCACAGAGTAGCGGGGGGCTTAAGTACTTC. Its protein is CASSPQSSGGLKYF.

The chain employs TRBV5-1 and TRBJ1-5; D perhaps matches TRBD1 (6 bases). The V end was cut by 4 bases, the J end by 2 bases, with 10 bases between. This CDR3 contains 14 residues. CDR1 is SGHRS and CDR2 is YFSETQ in the germline V gene. Here the CDR3 DNA reads TGCGCCAGCAGCGCAGGGGACCGCAATCAGCCCCAGCATTTT. Its translation is CASSAGDRNQPQHF.

The CDR3 nucleotides are TGTGCCAGCCGTACAGGGATCTATGGCTACACCTTC. Its translation: CASRTGIYGYTF. The chain couples TRBV7-2 to TRBJ1-2, with D possibly TRBD1 on 6 matching bases. The CDR3 loop spans 12 amino acids. The V and J ends lost 8 bases and 4 bases respectively, with 11 bases between them. The germline V gene encodes CDR1 SGHTA and CDR2 FQGNSA.

The rearrangement joins TRBV10-2 to TRBJ2-7; possibly TRBD1 or TRBD2 for D (5 bases each). CDR3 length equals 15 residues. Between the trimmed V and J ends, which lost 2 bases and 7 bases, there was a span of 18 bases. From germline, CDR1 is WSHSY and CDR2 SAAADI. CDR3 coding DNA: TGCGCCAGCAGTGAGGGGTCCAGGGCGGGCCGGGAGCAGTACTTC. Its protein is CASSEGSRAGREQYF.

The rearrangement uses TRBV7-2 and TRBJ2-2; D is ambiguous. In germline, CDR1 is SGHTA, CDR2 FQGNSA. With 1 base removed from V and 1 base from J, the gap between germline ends came to 7 bases. The CDR3 runs 15 residues. For the CDR3, the DNA is TGTGCCAGCAGCTTAGAGGCGCGGAACACCGGGGAGCTGTTTTTT. This gives the protein CASSLEARNTGELFF.

V usage is TRBV27 and J usage is TRBJ2-1; 12 positions agree with TRBD2. The CDR3 has 17 residues. The trim removed 5 bases at V and 8 bases at J, leaving 13 bases unmatched. CDR1 is MNHEY and CDR2 is SMNVEV in the germline V gene (reference sequence). CDR3 in DNA: TGTGCCAGCAGTGTCACTAGCGGGAGGTTTGTGGGCGATGAGCAGTTCTTC. Its translation: CASSVTSGRFVGDEQFF.

The genes are TRBV20-1 and TRBJ1-1, with 8 bases aligning to TRBD1. Germline assignment: CDR1 DFQATT and CDR2 SNEGSKA (reference sequence). The CDR3 runs to 11 residues. CDR3 protein: CRTTGGTEAFF. The CDR3 DNA is TGCAGGACAACAGGGGGTACTGAAGCTTTCTTT.

V usage is TRBV7-3 and J usage is TRBJ2-6, with TRBD1 matching over 7 bases. Germline CDR1 and CDR2: SGHTA and FQGTGA. The CDR3 runs 17 residues. Germline trimming cut 1 base from V and 0 bases from J; bases unmatched to any gene: 3. CDR3 protein: CASSLRTGNSGANVLTF. The CDR3 DNA reads as TGTGCCAGCAGCTTAAGGACAGGCAACTCTGGGGCCAACGTCCTGACTTTC.

The chain combines TRBV6-5 with TRBJ1-1, with D maybe TRBD1 (5 bases). The ends were cut back, 7 bases at V and 1 base at J, with 10 bases in the middle. Germline-derived CDR1 and CDR2 are MNHEY and SVGAGI. This CDR3 has 13 residues. CDR3 region: CASKPGGNTEAFF. CDR3 DNA: TGTGCCAGCAAACCTGGGGGGAACACTGAAGCTTTCTTT.

The chain carries TRBV4-2 and TRBJ2-3; D is undetermined. Deletions cut 0 bases from V and 2 bases from J, with 15 bases between. Germline-derived CDR1 and CDR2 are LGHNA and YNFKEQ. This CDR3 has 17 residues. CDR3 amino acids: CASSQDRYTSFTDTQYF. The CDR3 nucleotides read TGTGCCAGCAGCCAAGATCGTTATACTTCTTTCACAGATACGCAGTATTTT.